These 30 T cell receptor beta chains were all obtained from the same sample, sequenced in a study of T-cell memory formation after mild COVID-19. MiXCR, run by TCRdb on the 5' RACE reads, gives a single entry per CDR3 protein. The data show some 40,000 distinct CDR3 sequences, about 7.3% seen once. The specimen sequenced was PBMCs or a T cell subset sorted from them (not recorded which). The receptors here all came from a man aged 18 to 35 who had mild COVID-19 (a few samples of this study predate the infection). Cell type and time point are not known.

This clonotype was seen at least ten times. This sequence joins TRBV30 and TRBJ1-2; the D is unclear. The CDR3 is made up of 13 amino acids. Germline V gene lookup returns CDR1 GTSNPN and CDR2 SVGIG (reference sequence). Trimming took 0 bases from V and 0 from J, leaving 5 bases between them. The CDR3 sequence: CAWSVEANYGYTF. DNA for the CDR3: TGTGCCTGGAGTGTGGAAGCTAACTATGGCTACACCTTC. Variable domain in full (rest from reference TRBV30 and TRBJ1-2): SQTIHQWPATLVQPVGSPLSLECTVEGTSNPNLYWYRQAAGRGLQLLFYSVGIGQISSEVPQNLSASRPQDRQFILSSKKLLLSDSGFYLCAWSVEANYGYTFGSGTRLTVV.

There are many counts of this clonotype. This sequence joins TRBV4-3 and TRBJ1-2; unclear D gene. There are 13 residues in the CDR3. Germline values: CDR1 LGHNA, CDR2 YSLEER. V was cut by 0 bases and J by 7 bases, with 9 bases left in between. CDR3 nucleotide sequence: TGCGCCAGCAGCCAAGAGTCCTGGGGTGGCTACACCTTC. This sequence encodes CASSQESWGGYTF.

This clonotype has just a few counts. This rearrangement joins TRBV5-4 to TRBJ2-7; 7 bases line up with TRBD1. Trimming at V came to 0 bases and at J to 7 bases, leaving 4 bases not matched to a gene. Germline lookup yields CDR1 SGHNT and CDR2 YYREEE (reference sequence). This CDR3 comprises 13 residues. This CDR3 reads CASSLVGQREQYV. The CDR3 DNA follows: TGTGCCAGCAGCTTGGTGGGACAGAGGGAGCAGTACGTC.

The chain couples TRBV5-1 to TRBJ2-2; D possibly corresponds to TRBD2 (5 bases). Germline assignment: CDR1 SGHRS and CDR2 YFSETQ. Trimming shortened V by 0 bases and J by 5 bases, and 14 bases separated the two germline ends. The CDR3 runs 16 residues. The CDR3 DNA reads TGCGCCAGCAGCTTGGGGTCTTACGGGAATACCGGGGAGCTGTTTTTT. Its translation: CASSLGSYGNTGELFF.

As concerns this clonotype: A much larger clone sits a single nucleotide away, making a read error possible. The V and J genes are TRBV7-9 and TRBJ2-7; no clear D gene. The CDR3 sequence is 11 residues long. Trimming cost V 6 bases and J 3 bases, with 6 bases left between them. Germline CDR1 is SEHNR and CDR2 is FQNEAQ (reference sequence). The CDR3 DNA follows: TGTGCCAGCAGAGTCAGCTACGAGCAGTACTTC. This encodes CASRVSYEQYF.

J is TRBJ1-5 and V is TRBV12-3 or TRBV12-4; a possible D gene is TRBD1 (5 bases). This CDR3 has 15 residues. The germline V and J ends were trimmed by 3 bases and 4 bases, with 13 bases remaining between them. In DNA, the CDR3 is TGTGCCAGCAGTTTTGACACGGGGGGAAATCAGCCCCAGCATTTT. Protein sequence: CASSFDTGGNQPQHF.

This clonotype was seen a few times. This chain uses TRBV28 with TRBJ2-3; D is uncertain. The V end was cut by 5 bases, the J end by 2 bases, with 11 bases between. Germline V lookup: CDR1 MDHEN, CDR2 SYDVKM. This CDR3 spans 14 amino acids. CDR3 amino acids: CASSTVRTTDTQYF. The CDR3 DNA is TGTGCCAGCAGTACCGTACGGACCACAGATACGCAGTATTTT.

By sample fraction, this clonotype is medium-sized (0.01 to 0.1%). The rearrangement joins TRBV7-3 to TRBJ1-1, with D possibly being TRBD1 (6 bases). The length of the CDR3 is 13 residues. The V end was cut by 5 bases, the J end by 5 bases, with 12 bases between. Per the germline V gene, CDR1 is SGHTA and CDR2 is FQGTGA. The CDR3 here is CASSQGHQTEAFF. The CDR3 DNA reads TGTGCCAGCAGCCAGGGACATCAGACTGAAGCTTTCTTT. Using reference TRBV7-3 and TRBJ1-1 for the parts outside the CDR3, the full variable domain is GAGVSQTPSNKVTEKGKYVELRCDPISGHTALYWYRQSLGQGPEFLIYFQGTGAADDSGLPNDRFFAVRPEGSVSTLKIQRTERGDSAVYLCASSQGHQTEAFFGQGTRLTVV.

This clonotype was seen many times. The rearrangement uses TRBV7-2 and TRBJ2-3; 9 bases fit TRBD2. Losses at the gene ends were 1 base for V and 0 bases for J; bases not matched to a gene: 11. From germline, CDR1 is SGHTA and CDR2 FQGNSA. The CDR3 covers 19 residues. The chain's CDR3 is CASSLVPSGAPTSTDTQYF. The CDR3 DNA is TGTGCCAGCAGCTTAGTCCCTAGCGGGGCCCCGACTAGCACAGATACGCAGTATTTT.

This clonotype was seen more than once but under ten times. CDR3 residues: CASSRTAGGETQYF. The CDR3 DNA follows: TGTGCCAGCAGCCGCACGGCGGGGGGAGAGACCCAGTACTTC. The J gene is TRBJ2-5, the V gene TRBV11-3; 8 bases are a match to TRBD2. The V and J ends lost 5 bases and 4 bases, in that order; junction bases with no gene match: 6. The CDR3 is 14 amino acids. Germline CDR1 reads SGHNT; CDR2 reads YENEEA. The full variable domain, with the rest looked up from reference TRBV11-3 and TRBJ2-5, is EAGVVQSPRYKIIEKKQPVAFWCNPISGHNTLYWYLQNLGQGPELLIRYENEEAVDDSQLPKDRFSAERLKGVDSTLKIQPAELGDSAVYLCASSRTAGGETQYFGPGTRLLVL.

The rearrangement uses TRBV4-1 and TRBJ1-1, with TRBD1 as a possible D gene (6 bases). Germline CDR1 is MGHRA and CDR2 is YSYEKL. The V and J ends lost 5 bases and 4 bases respectively, with 11 bases between them. The CDR3 consists of 13 residues. CDR3 bases: TGCGCCAGCAGCTTAACAGGGTTCACTGAAGCTTTCTTT. Translating gives CASSLTGFTEAFF.

This clonotype was counted many times. The V call is TRBV5-5, the J call TRBJ1-4; D may be TRBD1 (5 bases). The CDR3 has 14 residues. Trimming took 10 bases from V and 0 from J, leaving 13 bases between them. Germline V gene sequence: CDR1 SGHKS, CDR2 YYEKEE (reference sequence). CDR3 coding DNA: TGTGCCTCGAGGGGTGGGGCAACTAATGAAAAACTGTTTTTT. It codes for CASRGGATNEKLFF.

The rearrangement joins TRBV10-3 to TRBJ1-2, with 7 bases lining up with TRBD1. V shed 8 bases, J shed 2 bases, and the junction held 5 bases outside the gene matches. The CDR3 extends over 13 amino acids. CDR1 ENHRY and CDR2 SYGVKD come from the germline V gene. The CDR3: CAIRDSRNYGYTF. CDR3 DNA: TGTGCCATCCGGGACAGTCGGAACTATGGCTACACCTTC.

The chain links TRBV7-3 to TRBJ2-2; 11 bases are a match to TRBD2. V trimming: 6 bases; J trimming: 6 bases; junction bases outside the gene matches: 3. The CDR3 has 14 residues. CDR1 is SGHTA, CDR2 FQGTGA, per germline. The CDR3 is CASSTTSGAGELFF. The CDR3 coding sequence is TGTGCCAGCAGTACGACTAGCGGGGCCGGGGAGCTGTTTTTT.

This clonotype has ten or more counts. The chain links TRBV7-9 to TRBJ1-3, with a tentative D call TRBD1 (6 bases). V shed 5 bases and J shed 8 bases, with 13 bases lying between them. The germline gives CDR1 SEHNR, CDR2 FQNEAQ (reference sequence). CDR3 length: 13 amino acids. CDR3 nucleotide sequence: TGTGCCAGCAGCACCGGACAGAAAGACACCATATATTTT. Protein product: CASSTGQKDTIYF.

V is TRBV5-1 and J is TRBJ2-3; 8 bases fit TRBD2. Germline V gene data show CDR1 as SGHRS and CDR2 as YFSETQ. V shed 4 bases and J 6 bases; nucleotides not matched to a gene: 10. The CDR3 contains 15 residues. For the CDR3, the DNA is TGCGCCAGCAGCCCCAACGGGGGGGGGAGTGATACGCAGTATTTT. Its protein product is CASSPNGGGSDTQYF.

This clonotype was picked up a small number of times. V gene TRBV15 combines with J gene TRBJ2-1; either TRBD1 or TRBD2 may fit D (5 bases each). The germline V and J ends were trimmed by 1 base and 6 bases, with 10 bases remaining between them. Germline CDR1 LNHNV, CDR2 YYDKDF (reference sequence). CDR3 length: 14 amino acids. The CDR3 nucleotides are TGTGCCACCAGCAGAGTAGGGGCGGGCAATGAGCAGTTCTTC. Amino acids: CATSRVGAGNEQFF.

This clonotype was observed many times. DNA of the CDR3: TGTGCCAGCAGTATCATGGGGGGACAAGAGACCCAGTACTTC. It is translated as CASSIMGGQETQYF. This chain links TRBV25-1 with TRBJ2-5, with D possibly TRBD2 on 6 matching bases. The CDR3 length is 14 residues. The V gene lost 5 bases and the J gene lost 2 bases, with 12 bases spanning the gap. In germline, CDR1 is MGHDK, CDR2 SYGVNS.

This clonotype was observed at least ten times. The chain combines TRBV7-9 with TRBJ2-3, with D tentatively TRBD1 or TRBD2 (5 bases each). V lost 4 bases and J 2 bases, leaving 10 bases between the germline ends. This CDR3 contains 14 residues. Germline lookup yields CDR1 SEHNR and CDR2 FQNEAQ (reference sequence). The chain's CDR3 is CASSSTGATDTQYF. The DNA of the CDR3 is TGTGCCAGCAGCTCTACCGGGGCCACAGATACGCAGTATTTT.

This clonotype was found a few times. This chain uses TRBV12-3 or TRBV12-4 with TRBJ2-2; D may correspond to TRBD1 or TRBD2 (6 bases each). CDR3 length: 15 residues. Between the trimmed V and J ends, which lost 6 bases and 4 bases, there was a span of 15 bases. CDR3 in DNA: TGTGCCAGCAGCCTAAGGGGGGCGGCCACCGGGGAGCTGTTTTTT. It is translated as CASSLRGAATGELFF.

This clonotype was counted a few times. The rearrangement joins TRBV7-3 to TRBJ2-1; weak D call: TRBD1 (6 bases). This CDR3 spans 13 amino acids. Trimming took off 0 bases at V and 8 bases at J, with 8 bases between the two ends. Germline CDR1 and CDR2: SGHTA and FQGTGA. The CDR3 loop reads CASSLTAGDEQFF. The CDR3 nucleotides are TGTGCCAGCAGCTTAACGGCAGGGGATGAGCAGTTCTTC. The whole variable domain, filled in from reference TRBV7-3 and TRBJ2-1, reads GAGVSQTPSNKVTEKGKYVELRCDPISGHTALYWYRQSLGQGPEFLIYFQGTGAADDSGLPNDRFFAVRPEGSVSTLKIQRTERGDSAVYLCASSLTAGDEQFFGPGTRLTVL.

Only a few counts were recorded for this clonotype. This rearrangement joins TRBV4-2 to TRBJ2-3; no firm D call. The CDR3 consists of 16 residues. V lost 1 base and J lost 5, with 16 bases in between. In germline, CDR1 is LGHNA, CDR2 YNFKEQ. CDR3 coding DNA: TGTGCCAGCAGCCAAGGATTCTCCGGTTATGAAGATACGCAGTATTTT. Protein product: CASSQGFSGYEDTQYF.

The chain has TRBV6-5 and TRBJ1-5; TRBD1 is a possible D gene (6 bases). Trimming took 0 bases from V and 4 from J, leaving 10 bases between them. Germline V gives CDR1 MNHEY, CDR2 SVGAGI. This CDR3 spans 15 amino acids. This chain's CDR3 is CASSYSPQGNQPQHF. The CDR3 DNA reads TGTGCCAGCAGTTACTCGCCTCAGGGGAATCAGCCCCAGCATTTT.

The chain carries TRBV7-9 and TRBJ2-1, with a tentative D call TRBD2 (5 bases). V was pared by 3 bases and J by 8 bases, with 17 bases between. Germline V CDR1 and CDR2: SEHNR, FQNEAQ (reference sequence). This CDR3 comprises 15 residues. The CDR3 loop is CASSFRGGEGDEQFF. The CDR3 DNA follows: TGTGCCAGCAGCTTTCGTGGCGGTGAGGGTGATGAGCAGTTCTTC.

This clonotype was detected a few times. The genes are TRBV20-1 and TRBJ1-2; possible D gene TRBD1, 5 bases. The CDR3 loop spans 14 amino acids. The germline CDR1 and CDR2 sequences are DFQATT and SNEGSKA (reference sequence). V dropped 3 bases and J dropped 4 bases, with 15 bases sitting between them. In DNA form, the CDR3 reads TGCAGTGCTAGGGACACTCTGGTCCCCTATGGCTACACCTTC. Translated, it gives CSARDTLVPYGYTF.

The rearrangement joins TRBV4-1 to TRBJ1-2; 7 positions agree with TRBD1. Germline values: CDR1 MGHRA, CDR2 YSYEKL. V was clipped by 3 bases and J by 5 bases; unmatched bases: 6. CDR3 length: 14 residues. The CDR3 protein is CASSQNGQAYGYTF. The DNA of the CDR3 is TGCGCCAGCAGCCAGAATGGACAGGCATATGGCTACACCTTC.

Sample share makes this clonotype medium-sized (0.01 to 0.1%). V gene TRBV7-9 combines with J gene TRBJ1-5; possibly TRBD1 for D (6 bases). The CDR3 consists of 18 residues. Between the trimmed V and J ends, which lost 4 bases and 4 bases, there was a span of 23 bases. CDR1 SEHNR and CDR2 FQNEAQ come from the germline V gene (reference sequence). The CDR3 nucleotides read TGTGCCAGCAGCTCCGATCCGGGGGCGCTTGGAAGGAATCAGCCCCAGCATTTT. It translates to CASSSDPGALGRNQPQHF.

The table lists this clonotype with a few counts. This chain's CDR3 is CATSNGYNEQFF. CDR3 DNA: TGTGCCACCAGCAACGGCTACAATGAGCAGTTCTTC. The chain couples TRBV15 to TRBJ2-1; no firm D call. There are 12 residues in the CDR3. In germline, CDR1 is LNHNV, CDR2 YYDKDF (reference sequence). The ends were cut back, 4 bases at V and 3 bases at J, with 4 bases in the middle.

There are a few counts of this clonotype. J is TRBJ1-1 and V is TRBV6-5; TRBD1 matches at 9 bases. Germline values: CDR1 MNHEY, CDR2 SVGAGI. The CDR3 spans 15 residues. After removal of 2 bases from V and 2 bases from J, the junction contained 3 bases not matched to a gene. CDR3 loop: CASSYTGQGNTEAFF. The CDR3 DNA follows: TGTGCCAGCAGTTACACGGGACAGGGAAACACTGAAGCTTTCTTT.

In its sample, this clonotype was seen many times. The chain has TRBV18 and TRBJ2-7; 9 nucleotides line up with TRBD1. The CDR3 length is 14 residues. J was trimmed by 3 bases and V by 3 bases; bases with no gene match: 3. CDR1 and CDR2 (germline): KGHSH, LQKENI. CDR3 sequence: CASSPGQGVYEQYV. In DNA, the CDR3 is TGTGCCAGCTCACCGGGACAGGGAGTCTACGAGCAGTACGTC.